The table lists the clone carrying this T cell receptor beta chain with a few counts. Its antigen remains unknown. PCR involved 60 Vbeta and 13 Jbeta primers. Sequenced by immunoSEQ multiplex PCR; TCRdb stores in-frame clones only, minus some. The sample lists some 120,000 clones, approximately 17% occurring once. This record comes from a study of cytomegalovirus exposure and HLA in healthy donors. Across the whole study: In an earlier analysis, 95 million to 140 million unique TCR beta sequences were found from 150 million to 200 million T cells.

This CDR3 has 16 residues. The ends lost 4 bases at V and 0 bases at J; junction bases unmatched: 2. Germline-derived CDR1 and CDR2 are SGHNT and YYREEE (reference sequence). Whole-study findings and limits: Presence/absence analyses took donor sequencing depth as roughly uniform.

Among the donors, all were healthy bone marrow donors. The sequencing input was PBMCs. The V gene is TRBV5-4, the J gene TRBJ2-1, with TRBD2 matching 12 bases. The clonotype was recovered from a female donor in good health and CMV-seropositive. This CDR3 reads CASSKTSGSSYNEQFF. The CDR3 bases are TGTGCCAGCAGCAAGACTAGCGGGAGCTCCTACAATGAGCAGTTCTTC. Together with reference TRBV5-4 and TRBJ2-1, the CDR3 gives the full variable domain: ETGVTQSPTHLIKTRGQQVTLRCSSQSGHNTVSWYQQALGQGPQFIFQYYREEENGRGNFPPRFSGLQFPNYSSELNVNALELDDSALYLCASSKTSGSSYNEQFFGPGTRLTVL.